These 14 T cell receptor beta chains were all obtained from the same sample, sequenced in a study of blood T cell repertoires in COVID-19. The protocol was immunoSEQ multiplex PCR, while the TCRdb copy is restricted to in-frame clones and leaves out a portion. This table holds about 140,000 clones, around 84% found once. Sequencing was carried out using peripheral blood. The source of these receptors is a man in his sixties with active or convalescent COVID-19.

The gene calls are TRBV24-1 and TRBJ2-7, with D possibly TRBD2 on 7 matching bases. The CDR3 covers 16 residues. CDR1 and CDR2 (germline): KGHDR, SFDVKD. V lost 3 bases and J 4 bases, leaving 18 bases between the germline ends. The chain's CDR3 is CATSDPGGGPRYEQYF. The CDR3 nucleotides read TGTGCCACCAGTGATCCGGGGGGCGGGCCGAGGTACGAGCAGTACTTC.

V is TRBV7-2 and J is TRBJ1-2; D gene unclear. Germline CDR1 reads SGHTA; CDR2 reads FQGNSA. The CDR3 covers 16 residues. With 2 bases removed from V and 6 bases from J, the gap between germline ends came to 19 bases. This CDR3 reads CASSLKSRGFLDGYTF. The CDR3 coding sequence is TGTGCCAGCAGCTTAAAGTCACGAGGGTTCCTCGATGGCTACACCTTC.

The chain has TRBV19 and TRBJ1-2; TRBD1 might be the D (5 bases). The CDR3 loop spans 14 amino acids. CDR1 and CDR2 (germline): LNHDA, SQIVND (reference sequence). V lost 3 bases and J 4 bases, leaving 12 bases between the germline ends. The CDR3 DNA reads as TGTGCCAGTAGTATTAGCCAGACAGTCTATGGCTACACCTTC. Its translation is CASSISQTVYGYTF.

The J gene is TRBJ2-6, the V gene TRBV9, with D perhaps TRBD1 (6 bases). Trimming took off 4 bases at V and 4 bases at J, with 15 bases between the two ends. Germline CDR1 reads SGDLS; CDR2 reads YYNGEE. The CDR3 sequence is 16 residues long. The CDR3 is CASSILRGGGANVLTF. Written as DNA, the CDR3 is TGTGCCAGCAGCATCCTCAGGGGCGGCGGGGCCAACGTCCTGACTTTC.

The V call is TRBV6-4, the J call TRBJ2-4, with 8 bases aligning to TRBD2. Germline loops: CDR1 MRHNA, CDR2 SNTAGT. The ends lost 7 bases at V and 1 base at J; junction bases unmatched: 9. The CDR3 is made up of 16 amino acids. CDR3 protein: CASMAGPGGAKNIQYF. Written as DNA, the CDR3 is TGTGCCAGCATGGCGGGACCGGGAGGGGCCAAAAACATTCAGTACTTC.

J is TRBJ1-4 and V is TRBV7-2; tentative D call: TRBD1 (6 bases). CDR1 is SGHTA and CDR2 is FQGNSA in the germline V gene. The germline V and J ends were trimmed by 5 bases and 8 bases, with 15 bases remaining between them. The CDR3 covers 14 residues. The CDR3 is CASSPPGHPEKLFF. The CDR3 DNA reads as TGTGCCAGCAGCCCTCCGGGACACCCAGAAAAACTGTTTTTT.

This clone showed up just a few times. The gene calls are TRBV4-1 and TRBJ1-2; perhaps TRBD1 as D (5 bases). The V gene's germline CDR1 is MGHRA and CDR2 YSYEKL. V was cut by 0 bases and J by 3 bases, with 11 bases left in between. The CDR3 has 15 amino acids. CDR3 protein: CASSQEWGGYYGYTF. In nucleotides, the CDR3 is TGCGCCAGCAGCCAAGAATGGGGGGGATACTATGGCTACACCTTC.

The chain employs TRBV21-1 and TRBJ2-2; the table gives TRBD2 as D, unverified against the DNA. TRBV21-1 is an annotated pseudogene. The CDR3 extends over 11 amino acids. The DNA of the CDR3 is TGTGCCAGCAGCCTAACCGGGGAGCTGTTTTTT. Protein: CASSLTGELFF.

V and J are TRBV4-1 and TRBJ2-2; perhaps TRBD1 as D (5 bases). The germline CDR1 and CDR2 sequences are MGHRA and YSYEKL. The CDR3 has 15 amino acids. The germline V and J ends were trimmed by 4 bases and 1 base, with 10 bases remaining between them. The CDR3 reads CASSPRDRNTGELFF. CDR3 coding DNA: TGCGCCAGCAGCCCCCGAGACAGGAACACCGGGGAGCTGTTTTTT.

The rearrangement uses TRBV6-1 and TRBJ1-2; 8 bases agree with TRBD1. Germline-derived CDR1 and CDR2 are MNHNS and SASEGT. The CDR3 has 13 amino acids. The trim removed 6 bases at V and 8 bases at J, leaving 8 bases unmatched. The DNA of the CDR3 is TGTGCCAGCAGCGATATGGGACAGGCGGGCTACACCTTC. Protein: CASSDMGQAGYTF.

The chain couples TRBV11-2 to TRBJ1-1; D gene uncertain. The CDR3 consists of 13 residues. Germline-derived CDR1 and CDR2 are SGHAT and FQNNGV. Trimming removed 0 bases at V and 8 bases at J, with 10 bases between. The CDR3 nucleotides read TGTGCCAGCAGCTTAGACCGGGGAGGGGAAGCTTTCTTT. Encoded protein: CASSLDRGGEAFF.

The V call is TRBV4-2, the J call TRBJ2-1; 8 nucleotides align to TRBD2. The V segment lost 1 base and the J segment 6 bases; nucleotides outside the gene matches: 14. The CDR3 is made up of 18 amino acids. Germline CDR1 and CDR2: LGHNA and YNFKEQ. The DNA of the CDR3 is TGTGCCAGCAGCCAAGTAATCAGCGGGAGCTTCTTCGGCAATGAGCAGTTCTTC. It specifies CASSQVISGSFFGNEQFF.

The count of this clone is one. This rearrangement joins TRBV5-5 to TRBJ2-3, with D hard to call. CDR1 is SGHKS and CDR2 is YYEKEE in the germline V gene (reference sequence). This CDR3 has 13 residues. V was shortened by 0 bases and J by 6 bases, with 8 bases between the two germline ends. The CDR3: CASSLVLTDTQYF. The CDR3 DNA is TGTGCCAGCAGCTTGGTCCTAACCGATACGCAGTATTTT.

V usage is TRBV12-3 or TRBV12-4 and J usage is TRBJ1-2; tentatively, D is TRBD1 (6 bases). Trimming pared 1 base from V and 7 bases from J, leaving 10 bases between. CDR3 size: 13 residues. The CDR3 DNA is TGTGCCAGCAGTTTAGGAGACAGGCCTGGCTACACCTTC. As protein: CASSLGDRPGYTF.